The rows below give T cell receptor beta chains drawn from one sample of a study of T cell responses to AZD1222 COVID-19 vaccine. Clones were read by immunoSEQ multiplex PCR, and TCRdb kept only the in-frame ones, dropping some. Of 200,000 to 250,000 clones in the sample, around 94% were seen once. The specimen comprised peripheral blood, sampled 28 days after the second dose of the MenACWY control vaccine. Every receptor here comes from an adult who received the MenACWY meningococcal vaccine as a control. Both conserved end residues are trimmed from each CDR3.

V | CDR3
TRBV5-5 | ASSPSGTGQETQY
TRBV4-3 | ASSPVGVGGGTGELF
TRBV4-1 | ASSQGGRSSYNSPLH
TRBV7-2 | ASSLVIGQSAEQY
TRBV28 | ASTGTGFEKLF
TRBV11-2 | ASSGTGTGLIETQY
TRBV4-2 | ASSQSRGGEQY
TRBV6-6 | ASRTPTGVGYT
TRBV10-3 | AISPRVNTEAF
TRBV4-3 | ASSQEGGRLF
TRBV28 | ASSLGNRHNYGYT
TRBV28 | ASSSPPTSGSYEQY
TRBV6-2/TRBV6-3 | ASSLDSGTGSSPLH
TRBV18 | ASSWTGTEAF
TRBV28 | ASITGRESTGELF
TRBV3-1/TRBV3-2 | ASTGVGTVRQPQH
TRBV6-2/TRBV6-3 | ASSYPWTGVAQPQH
TRBV7-9 | ASSLATYEQY
TRBV7-2 | ASSKHREGFREQF
TRBV25-1 | ASSDSGGDYNEQF
TRBV27 | ASSWGQGTGQPQH
TRBV5-1 | ASSRPDQGYEQY
TRBV5-6 | ASSLGHPNEQF
TRBV29-1 | SVENSLSGNTIY
TRBV4-2 | ASSPEAQSSYNEQF
TRBV7-8 | ASSLNSYNEQF
TRBV5-1 | ASSLGRLQETQY
TRBV14 | ASSLGLAGPLREQF
TRBV7-8 | ASSSGSGSYEQY
TRBV7-8 | ASSLAGFGASNQPQH
TRBV4-1 | ASSQDVTGQVYNEQF
TRBV5-1 | ASSLGSGWTDNEQF
TRBV5-1 | ASSITRLAGDTDTQY
TRBV18 | ASSNGVGTEAF
TRBV5-1 | ASSLPGGDYGYT
TRBV5-1 | ASSRNRDPSYNEQF
TRBV30 | AWRGEGDSPLH
TRBV7-9 | ASSSSPGKLGPNEKLF
TRBV14 | ASSQDRGSLYEQY
TRBV28 | ASMAATNEKLF
TRBV6-4 | ASSPGPQDEQF
TRBV7-2 | ASSLRQAANYGYT
TRBV4-3 | ASSPFRGSSYEQY
TRBV10-3 | ALAGGLATNEKLF